The present T cell receptor beta chain was sequenced within a study of graft-versus-host responses after intestinal transplantation. This clone was counted a few times. What it recognizes is unknown. Study-level findings and limits: Researchers found peak circulating GvH clone levels linked to early post-transplant HvG declines.

The data were produced by immunoSEQ multiplex PCR, yet TCRdb's version contains in-frame clones alone and is incomplete. Of under 40,000 clones in the sample, over 85% were seen once. The CDR3 length is 15 residues. This TCR was sampled from a human patient who received an intestinal transplant, so some T cells may come from the graft donor. This chain connects TRBV21-1 to TRBJ1-4; TRBD1 was called by the table and not checked on the DNA. TRBV21-1 is described as a pseudogene. Sequences were derived from PBMCs, sampled 16 days after intestinal transplant. DNA for the CDR3: TGTGCCAGCAGCGCGCCGGACAGGGCAAGGGGAAAACTGTTTTTT. As protein: CASSAPDRARGKLFF.